This TCR beta chain was observed in a study of response to subunit inactivated influenza vaccine. Study-wide results and caveats: The authors offered the suggestion that each seasonal influenza vaccination recruits few new T cells.

This clonotype has a handful of counts. Its specificity is unknown. One entry per CDR3 protein results from TCRdb running MiXCR on the RT-PCR reads. The sample records about 540,000 distinct CDR3 sequences, around 21% being singletons. The ends lost 4 bases at V and 8 bases at J; junction bases unmatched: 12. Germline V gives CDR1 MGHDK, CDR2 SYGVNS. The CDR3 sequence is 16 residues long. These data also featured in a second study, about T cells expressing NK-cell markers. That publication notes: Template switching by 5'RACE with UMIs generated the TCR beta cDNA. The TCR beta repertoires were obtained from sorted CD3+CD56+NKG2C+, CD3+CD56+NKG2C- and CD3+CD56-NKG2C+ T cells. About 1.0-7.0% of CD8+ T cells in six or seven donors belonged to dominant NKG2C+ clonotypes. These clonotypes also led the CD3+CD56-NKG2C+ fraction in several donors.

This sequence was found in a man in his forties or fifties who received an inactivated influenza vaccine. V and J are TRBV25-1 and TRBJ2-1; 9 bases line up with TRBD1. Material: CD4+ T cells sorted from PBMCs, obtained 11 to 12 days after vaccination. The CDR3 protein is CASSALYRGHNYEQFF. The CDR3 region has the DNA TGTGCCAGCAGTGCATTGTACAGGGGGCACAATTATGAGCAGTTCTTC.